This section outlines one T cell receptor (beta chain) sequence together with its context. This entry comes from a study of blood T cell repertoires in COVID-19. The assay was immunoSEQ multiplex PCR, and TCRdb's table has in-frame clones only and misses some. The table lists roughly 500,000 clones, 89% of them singletons. This TCR was sampled from a young man with COVID-19, enrolled during active disease. Sequencing used peripheral blood.

This chain's CDR3 is CASSRTGDPYEQYF. CDR3 in DNA: TGTGCCAGTAGTAGGACAGGGGACCCCTACGAGCAGTACTTC. V is TRBV19 and J is TRBJ2-7; TRBD1 matches at 9 bases. Per germline, CDR1 LNHDA and CDR2 SQIVND (reference sequence). After removal of 4 bases from V and 2 bases from J, the junction contained 3 bases not matched to a gene. The CDR3 totals 14 residues.